The clone carrying this T cell receptor (beta chain) was observed a few times. Its cognate antigen is unknown. This clone may be a read error of a much larger clone one base away. The data were obtained in a study of breast tumors, draining lymph nodes, adjacent tissues. Study observations and caveats: Tumors had less TCR diversity than lymph nodes, more than nontumor tissue. Compared with basal-like, luminal-like tumors shared significantly more repertoire with nontumor tissue.

Axillary draining lymph nodes of breast cancer patients supplied the node samples. The germline V gene encodes CDR1 SEHNR and CDR2 FQNEAQ (reference sequence). This CDR3 has 14 residues. MiXCR, run by TCRdb on the multiplex PCR reads, gives a single entry per CDR3 protein. The sample lists about 130,000 distinct CDR3 sequences, 21% occurring once. The receptor was derived from a female donor with breast cancer. Some clones in this sample may be carry-over from other donors' samples. The genes are TRBV7-9 and TRBJ2-2, with D possibly matching TRBD2 (5 bases). Sequencing was performed on axillary lymph node tissue. Here the CDR3 reads CASSLHQNTGELSF. CDR3 coding DNA: TGTGCCAGCAGCTTACACCAGAACACCGGGGAGCTGTCTTTT.